This TCR beta chain came from a study of blood T cells in healthy people across ages. The total RNA that was extracted per sample amounted to at least 6 micrograms. The table lists this clonotype with a few counts. V was trimmed by 0 bases and J by 6 bases, leaving 11 bases between them. The CDR3 consists of 14 residues. Germline V gene sequence: CDR1 LGHNA, CDR2 YSLEER. With a J-beta primer mix and a sample-barcoded 5' primer, a second PCR ran roughly 6 to 11 cycles. TCRdb re-called the 5' RACE reads through MiXCR, storing one row per CDR3 protein. The table records some 780,000 distinct CDR3 sequences, more than 50% of them present only once.

Sequenced: blood. This rearrangement joins TRBV4-3 to TRBJ1-2; D call uncertain. This sequence originates from a man in his forties or fifties in good health. CDR3 loop: CASSQDKGSHGYTF. The CDR3 nucleotides read TGCGCCAGCAGCCAAGACAAGGGCAGCCATGGCTACACCTTC.